This record looks at one TCR beta chain sequence and its context. No antigen is known for it. CDR3 length equals 12 residues. V dropped 2 bases and J dropped 8 bases, with 9 bases sitting between them. Germline values: CDR1 LGHDT, CDR2 YNNKEL (reference sequence). Nobody among the patients had been given any treatment before thyroid surgery. Authors' data handling: The study took CDR3 differences across clinicopathological groups and made a distant-metastasis classifier for papillary thyroid cancer from them. TCRdb re-analyzed the PCR reads through MiXCR. The authors' filters were not applied to this entry. Altogether tens of thousands of clones are present, less than 20% being singletons, with the ten largest covering roughly 9.8%. This sample is drawn from a study of metastatic and nonmetastatic thyroid tumors. Background on the study: Thyroid patients, malignant and benign, had repertoires compared across blood and tumor or nodule tissue.

Study results and limitations: Within blood and tumor, benign nodules reportedly had significantly lower TCR beta diversity than malignant thyroid tumors did.

The sequenced sample was tumor tissue. This chain connects TRBV3-1 to TRBJ1-1; D is uncertain. This TCR was recovered from a female donor with papillary thyroid cancer or a benign thyroid nodule (not recorded which). Some clones in this sample may be carry-over from other donors' samples. The CDR3 sequence is CASSQSVMEAFF. DNA of the CDR3: TGTGCCAGCAGCCAATCCGTTATGGAAGCTTTCTTT.